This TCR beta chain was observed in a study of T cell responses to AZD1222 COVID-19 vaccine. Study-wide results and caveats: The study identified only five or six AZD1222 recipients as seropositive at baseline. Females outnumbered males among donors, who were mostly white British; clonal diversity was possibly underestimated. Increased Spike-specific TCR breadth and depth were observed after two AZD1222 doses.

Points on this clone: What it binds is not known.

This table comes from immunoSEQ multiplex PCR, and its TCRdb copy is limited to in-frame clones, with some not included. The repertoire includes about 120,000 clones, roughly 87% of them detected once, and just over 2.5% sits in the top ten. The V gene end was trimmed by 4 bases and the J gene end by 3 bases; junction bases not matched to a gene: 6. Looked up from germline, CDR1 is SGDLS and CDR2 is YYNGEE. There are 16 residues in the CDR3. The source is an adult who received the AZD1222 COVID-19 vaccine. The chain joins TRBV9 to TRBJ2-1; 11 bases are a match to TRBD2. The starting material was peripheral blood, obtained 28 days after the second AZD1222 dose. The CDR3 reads CASSPTSGGGYNEQFF. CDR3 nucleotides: TGTGCCAGCAGCCCAACTAGCGGGGGTGGCTACAATGAGCAGTTCTTC.